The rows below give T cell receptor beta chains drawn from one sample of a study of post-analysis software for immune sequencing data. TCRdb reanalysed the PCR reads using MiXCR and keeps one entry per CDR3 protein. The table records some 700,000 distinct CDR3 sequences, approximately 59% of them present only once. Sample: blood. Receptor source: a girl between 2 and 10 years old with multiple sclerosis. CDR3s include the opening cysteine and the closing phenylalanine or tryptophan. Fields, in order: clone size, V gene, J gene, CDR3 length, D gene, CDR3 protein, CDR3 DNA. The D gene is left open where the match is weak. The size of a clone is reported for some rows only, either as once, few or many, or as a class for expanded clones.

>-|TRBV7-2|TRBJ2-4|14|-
CASSDRTRKNIQYF
TGTGCCAGCAGCGACAGGACGCGTAAAAACATTCAGTACTTC
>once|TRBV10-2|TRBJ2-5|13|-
CASSESKALPLYF
TGCGCCAGCAGTGAGTCTAAGGCCCTCCCCCTGTACTTC
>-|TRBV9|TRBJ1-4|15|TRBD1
CASSVTGTAQGKLFF
TGTGCCAGCAGCGTAACAGGGACAGCTCAGGGGAAACTGTTTTTT
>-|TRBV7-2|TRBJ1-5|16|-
CASSLVSGNSNQPQHF
TGTGCCAGCAGCTTAGTGAGCGGAAATAGCAATCAGCCCCAGCATTTT
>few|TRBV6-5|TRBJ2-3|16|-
CASSYSPSSSTDTQYF
TGTGCCAGCAGTTATTCGCCTTCGTCTTCTACAGATACGCAGTATTTT
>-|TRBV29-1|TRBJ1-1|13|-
CSVVSGANTEAFF
TGCAGCGTTGTCTCAGGGGCCAACACTGAAGCTTTCTTT
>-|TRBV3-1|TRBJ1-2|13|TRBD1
CASSRGTVYGYTF
TGTGCCAGCAGCCGAGGGACAGTCTATGGCTACACCTTC
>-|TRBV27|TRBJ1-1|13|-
CASSLAVATEAFF
TGTGCCAGCAGTTTAGCAGTCGCCACTGAAGCTTTCTTT
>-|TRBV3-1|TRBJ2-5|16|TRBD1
CASSRLETGGRETQYF
TGTGCCAGCAGCCGCCTCGAGACAGGGGGTAGGGAGACCCAGTACTTC
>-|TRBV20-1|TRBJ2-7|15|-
CSARGDFSGGYEQYF
TGCAGTGCTAGAGGGGACTTTTCAGGGGGCTACGAGCAGTACTTC
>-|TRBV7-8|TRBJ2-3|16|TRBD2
CARSLVAGGPGDTQYF
TGCGCCCGCAGCTTAGTAGCGGGAGGGCCGGGAGATACGCAGTATTTT
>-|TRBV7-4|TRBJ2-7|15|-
CASSLSGLLFNEQYF
TGTGCCAGCAGCTTATCCGGACTACTCTTTAATGAGCAGTACTTC
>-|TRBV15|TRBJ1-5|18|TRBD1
CATSRGTGTWESNQPQHF
TGTGCCACCAGCAGGGGGACAGGCACATGGGAGAGCAATCAGCCCCAGCATTTT
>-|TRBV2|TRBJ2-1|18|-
CASSEDAYIASSYNEQFF
TGTGCCAGCAGTGAAGACGCCTATATAGCTAGCTCCTACAATGAGCAGTTCTTC
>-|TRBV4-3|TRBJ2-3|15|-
CASSQDSSRADTQYF
TGCGCCAGCAGCCAAGATAGCTCACGGGCAGATACGCAGTATTTT
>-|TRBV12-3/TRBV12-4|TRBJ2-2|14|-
CASSADRNTGELFF
TGTGCCAGCAGTGCGGACAGGAACACCGGGGAGCTGTTTTTT
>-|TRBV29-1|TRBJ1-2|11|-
CSGKILSGYTF
TGCAGCGGGAAGATCCTAAGTGGCTACACCTTC
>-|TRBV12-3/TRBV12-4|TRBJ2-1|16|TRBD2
CAGNPGLAYTYNEQFF
TGTGCCGGCAACCCGGGACTAGCCTACACCTACAATGAGCAGTTCTTC
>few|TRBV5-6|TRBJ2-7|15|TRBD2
CASSLGSGGSYEQYF
TGTGCCAGCAGCTTGGGATCGGGAGGATCCTACGAGCAGTACTTC
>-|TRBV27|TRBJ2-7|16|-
CASSLQGFGGMDEQYF
TGTGCCAGCAGTTTACAGGGGTTTGGGGGAATGGACGAGCAGTACTTC
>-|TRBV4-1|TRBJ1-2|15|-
CASSQEIIGHNGYTF
TGCGCCAGCAGCCAAGAGATAATAGGGCACAACGGCTACACCTTC
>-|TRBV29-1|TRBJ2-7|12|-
CSVAGQSYEQYF
TGCAGCGTTGCAGGACAGTCCTACGAGCAGTACTTC
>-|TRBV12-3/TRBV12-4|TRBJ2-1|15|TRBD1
CASSTQGAPYNEQFF
TGTGCCAGCAGTACACAGGGGGCCCCCTACAATGAGCAGTTCTTC
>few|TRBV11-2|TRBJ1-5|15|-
CASSLDGVRRQPQHF
TGTGCCAGCAGCTTAGACGGGGTTCGCCGTCAGCCCCAGCATTTT
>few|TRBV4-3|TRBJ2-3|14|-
CASSQDTRTDTQYF
TGCGCCAGCAGCCAAGATACTCGCACAGATACGCAGTATTTT